This TCR beta chain was profiled in a study of T cells in Graves' hyperthyroidism and ophthalmopathy (dated by TCRdb to between 2018 and 2021). In the study overall: Peripheral blood samples were taken at the time of initial diagnosis, prior to any treatment. Whether ophthalmopathy could be predicted prospectively was tested in an independent validation cohort made up of under 20 hyperthyroidism patients plus 17 patients who later progressed to ophthalmopathy. The approximately 90 discovery patients were divided at random into training and test sets in a 7:3 ratio. TCR Vbeta CDR3 sequencing of 130 to 150 peripheral blood samples (43 ophthalmopathy, under 80 hyperthyroidism and approximately 17 progressor patients) is reported in the paper. To identify distinguishing TCR V-J signatures, a discovery cohort of around 100 patients was used, comprising some 45 with Graves' ophthalmopathy and roughly 60 with stable Graves' hyperthyroidism. After sampling, hyperthyroidism patients received methimazole starting at 30 mg daily, and ophthalmopathy patients received high-dose intravenous methylprednisolone. In about 6 Graves' hyperthyroidism patients, the study also compared T-cell repertoires from thyroid tissue with T-cell repertoires from blood.

TCR beta CDR3 regions were amplified from RNA transcripts. A first-round RT-PCR of the TCR CDR3 used the HTBI primer set with the Qiagen OneStep RT-PCR kit. The libraries were constructed in a second round of multiplex PCR and then size-selected and purified. Libraries were sequenced paired-end with 100 bp reads on an Illumina HiSeq2000. The study's processing was this. SOAPnuke was used to process the raw data, with reads discarded if the reads contained adapters or uncalled bases, had a mean Phred below 15, or lacked an exact constant-primer or identifier match. COPE v1.2.5 was used to merge high-quality paired reads, and clonotypes were defined as unique nucleotide sequences. MiTCR v1.1 was used to align clonotypes to the IMGT TRBV, TRBD and TRBJ reference segments. The analysis was restricted to V-J combinations with a frequency above 0.0001, which together covered 99.2% of the repertoires. A TCS score was defined as the ratio between F50 (clonal expansion) and ExV (chaos), using BLOSUM62-based TCRdist between CDR3 peptides within each V-J. Welch's t-statistics and random forest reduced approximately 520 V-J features to 13, which were used in a naive Bayes classifier (R e1071). The raw public data were reprocessed by TCRdb itself: fastp quality trimming at Q25, MiXCR clonotype calling, in-frame beta chains only. Here each entry gathers all rows of one CDR3 protein and keeps the most common genes and DNA. The V and J calls were not made by the authors but by TCRdb's processing. The sample table lists fewer than 550,000 distinct CDR3 sequences, approximately 15% of them with a count of one. The ten largest clones represent around 7.7% of the sample.

Stable Graves' hyperthyroidism was defined as the absence of progression to ophthalmopathy over 18 months of follow-up. Hyperthyroidism patients were newly diagnosed, with disease duration under 2 months, and aged 18 to 65 years. The study excluded patients with uncontrolled infections, other autoimmune diseases, pregnancy or lactation. Clinical symptoms, serum thyroxine and TRAb, thyroid ultrasound, and orbital computed tomography formed the basis for the diagnoses. Ficoll-Paque density gradient centrifugation was used to isolate PBMCs from 8 to 10 ml of fresh peripheral blood. Total RNA was extracted using Trizol reagent, and RNA quality was assessed on an Agilent 2100 Bioanalyzer. On this clonotype: The antigen this receptor binds is unknown. Base qualities are not at hand, and no much larger clone is one base apart.

Overall study outcomes, separate from this receptor: Sample size was not statistically predetermined, and blinding of investigators to group allocation was not performed. Most expanded thyroid clonotypes (frequency above 0.001) were also detected in blood, suggesting blood repertoires may reflect thyroid immune responses. In validation, progression to ophthalmopathy was predicted by the model with 70.59% sensitivity and roughly 76% specificity, a median of roughly 6 months before onset. Ophthalmopathy was separated from stable hyperthyroidism by a 13 V-J signature model, with about 88% sensitivity and around 81% specificity obtained in cross-validation and 80%/75% obtained in testing.

The V and J ends are trimmed by 6 bases and 4 bases, leaving 13 bases between them. The germline V gene specifies SGDLS as CDR1 and YYNGEE as CDR2. From the cysteine up to the phenylalanine, the CDR3 has a length of 13 residues. Only the CDR3 DNA stays, 39 bases, in frame from base 1. The origin of this receptor is a woman under 30 with Graves' hyperthyroidism. Specimen: blood. The chain uses TRBV9 and TRBJ2-5; TRBD2 is a weak D gene call, 5 bases matching. CDR3 loop: CASNDQAGETQYF. The DNA sequence reads TGTGCCAGCAACGACCAGGCGGGAGAGACCCAGTACTTC.